The next 7 T cell receptor beta chains were all read from a single sample in a study of blood T cell repertoires in COVID-19. Here immunoSEQ multiplex PCR was the method, and the copy in TCRdb shows in-frame clones only, minus some. Counted here are about 71,000 clones, 85% to 90% occurring once; the ten biggest clones make up 2.5% to 3%. Sequenced material: peripheral blood. These receptors originate from a man in his fifties with acute or convalescent COVID-19.

V and J are TRBV6-5 and TRBJ1-4, with D unclear. Germline V gene data show CDR1 as MNHEY and CDR2 as SVGAGI. CDR3 size: 14 residues. With 4 bases removed from V and 5 bases from J, the gap between germline ends came to 11 bases. In DNA, the CDR3 is TGTGCCAGCAGTTCTGGCGCGGGAAATGAAAAACTGTTTTTT. Protein: CASSSGAGNEKLFF.

This sequence joins TRBV5-1 and TRBJ1-3, with a weak D call TRBD1 (6 bases). Per germline, CDR1 SGHRS and CDR2 YFSETQ. The CDR3 has 15 amino acids. Trimming took off 4 bases at V and 4 bases at J, with 15 bases between the two ends. CDR3 nucleotide sequence: TGCGCCAGCAGCGCCGTACAGGGTGCAGGAAACACCATATATTTT. Encoded protein: CASSAVQGAGNTIYF.

The rearrangement joins TRBV5-1 to TRBJ2-2; no reliable D call. This CDR3 has 14 amino acids. V was clipped by 1 base and J by 3 bases, with 7 bases between them. The germline gives CDR1 SGHRS, CDR2 YFSETQ. CDR3: CASSLLADTGELFF. The CDR3 coding sequence is TGCGCCAGCAGCTTGTTAGCAGACACCGGGGAGCTGTTTTTT.

This clone was found once. The V and J genes are TRBV19 and TRBJ2-3, with 11 bases matching TRBD2. Germline CDR1 LNHDA, CDR2 SQIVND (reference sequence). The CDR3 extends over 15 amino acids. V shed 6 bases, J shed 3 bases, and the junction held 5 bases outside the gene matches. Written as DNA, the CDR3 is TGTGCCAGTAGGGTAGCGGGAGGGATTACAGATACGCAGTATTTT. Translation gives CASRVAGGITDTQYF.

V is TRBV28 and J is TRBJ2-7, with 12 nucleotides matching TRBD2. The ends lost 5 bases at V and 4 bases at J; junction bases unmatched: 12. CDR1 is MDHEN, CDR2 SYDVKM, per germline. The CDR3 is made up of 17 amino acids. DNA of the CDR3: TGTGCCAGCAGTGGGACAGGGTTTACTAGCGGGAGGTACGAGCAGTACGTC. Translating gives CASSGTGFTSGRYEQYV.

The chain uses TRBV7-9 and TRBJ1-1; 10 bases align to TRBD1. Losses at the gene ends were 2 bases for V and 1 base for J; bases not matched to a gene: 7. The germline gives CDR1 SEHNR, CDR2 FQNEAQ (reference sequence). This CDR3 contains 17 residues. The chain's CDR3 is CASSLMGQGLKNTEAFF. The DNA for the CDR3 is TGTGCCAGCAGCTTAATGGGACAGGGGCTTAAGAACACTGAAGCTTTCTTT.

The chain has TRBV11-3 and TRBJ2-1; 12 positions match TRBD2. Germline V gene lookup returns CDR1 SGHNT and CDR2 YENEEA. There are 15 residues in the CDR3. V gave up 5 bases and J gave up 9 bases; unmatched junction bases: 8. This chain's CDR3 is CASSPRLAGDVEQFF. CDR3 bases: TGTGCCAGCAGCCCGAGACTAGCGGGAGATGTTGAGCAGTTCTTC.